This TCR beta chain came from a study of patients and donors after allogeneic stem cell transplantation. MiXCR was run by TCRdb on the RT-PCR reads, yielding one entry per CDR3 protein. This sample yields 110,000 or so distinct CDR3 sequences, of which roughly 35% are seen a single time; about 27% belongs to the top ten. The CDR3 is 13 residues long. V lost 6 bases and J lost 0, with 6 bases in between. Germline CDR1 is MDHEN and CDR2 is SYDVKM. This rearrangement joins TRBV28 to TRBJ1-5; D remains ambiguous. The TCR sequence derives from a human donor who was either an allogeneic HSCT recipient or a stem cell or donor lymphocyte infusion donor (not recorded which). It is not recorded whose cells these are; they may come from a transplant donor. Sequencing was performed on blood, either unsorted or a sorted T cell fraction (not recorded which). In nucleotides, the CDR3 is TGTGCCAGCAGCGGAGATAGCAATCAGCCCCAGCATTTT. Translating gives CASSGDSNQPQHF.